One and the same sample provided the 27 T cell receptor beta chains below, sequenced in a study of CD8+ T cells in alopecia areata. Investigators isolated RNA and reverse transcribed it into cDNA to act as the sequencing template. TCRdb's table, derived via immunoSEQ multiplex PCR, lists solely in-frame clones and lacks some. Among 90,000 to 150,000 clones listed, around 56% were seen once. Regarding treatment: oral pan-JAK inhibitor, 5-10 mg twice daily. The sequencing used CD4+ T cells sorted from blood, collected at week 4, from a patient treated with tofacitinib. The receptors derive from a human donor with alopecia areata.

V usage is TRBV7-2 and J usage is TRBJ1-2, with TRBD1 as a possible D gene (6 bases). Trimming took 5 bases from V and 4 from J, leaving 14 bases between them. This CDR3 is 14 amino acids long. Germline V lookup: CDR1 SGHTA, CDR2 FQGNSA. Written as DNA, the CDR3 is TGTGCCAGCAGCCCTACGCCAGGGGCCTATGGCTACACCTTC. It yields the protein CASSPTPGAYGYTF.

The genes are TRBV6-1 and TRBJ2-7, with 7 bases identical to TRBD2. Germline trimming cut 4 bases from V and 6 bases from J; bases unmatched to any gene: 6. Germline V gene data show CDR1 as MNHNS and CDR2 as SASEGT. The CDR3 extends over 13 amino acids. CDR3: CASSATSSAEQYF. CDR3 in DNA: TGTGCCAGCAGTGCGACTAGCTCGGCCGAGCAGTACTTC.

The rearrangement joins TRBV5-1 to TRBJ2-7; unclear D gene. Per the germline V gene, CDR1 is SGHRS and CDR2 is YFSETQ. The CDR3 consists of 16 residues. Trimming stripped 1 base from V and 2 bases from J, with 16 bases between. CDR3 bases: TGCGCCAGCAGCTTGAAGGGCAGCTCGTGGACCTACGAGCAGTACTTC. Encoded protein: CASSLKGSSWTYEQYF.

A few counts support this clone. V is TRBV6-1 and J is TRBJ2-7; D is unresolved. V gave up 3 bases and J gave up 4 bases, with 4 bases separating them. Per the germline V gene, CDR1 is MNHNS and CDR2 is SASEGT. This CDR3 contains 11 residues. The CDR3 DNA sequence: TGTGCCAGCAGTGATTGGTACGAGCAGTACTTC. It yields the protein CASSDWYEQYF.

This chain connects TRBV5-6 to TRBJ1-1, with unresolved D. The germline V gene has CDR1 SGHDT and CDR2 YYEEEE. Trimming pared 0 bases from V and 3 bases from J, leaving 12 bases between. This CDR3 spans 15 amino acids. In DNA, the CDR3 is TGTGCCAGCAGCTTGGTAGGTTACCTGGACACTGAAGCTTTCTTT. Encoded protein: CASSLVGYLDTEAFF.

V usage is TRBV2 and J usage is TRBJ2-5, with D possibly matching TRBD1 (6 bases). CDR1 is SNHLY and CDR2 is FYNNEI in the germline V gene. This CDR3 spans 15 amino acids. Trimming removed 3 bases from V and 2 bases from J, with 13 bases in between. This CDR3 is CASSEWDTVQETQYF. CDR3 coding DNA: TGTGCCAGCAGTGAGTGGGACACAGTACAAGAGACCCAGTACTTC.

This clone was observed once. The rearrangement links TRBV29-1 to TRBJ2-7; no definite D call. The germline CDR1 and CDR2 sequences are SQVTM and ANQGSEA. The CDR3 runs 13 residues. Trimming pared 2 bases from V and 0 bases from J, leaving 8 bases between. In DNA form, the CDR3 reads TGCAGCGTTGAACTCCCAGGCTCCTACGAGCAGTACTTC. This translates into CSVELPGSYEQYF.

This clone was seen a single time. V and J are TRBV30 and TRBJ1-2; TRBD1 aligns across 7 bases. This CDR3 spans 14 amino acids. The germline gives CDR1 GTSNPN, CDR2 SVGIG (reference sequence). J was trimmed by 4 bases and V by 2 bases; bases with no gene match: 7. DNA for the CDR3: TGTGCCTGGAGTAAGGGGGCGATCCCCTATGGCTACACCTTC. This encodes CAWSKGAIPYGYTF.

The chain couples TRBV9 to TRBJ2-5; D possibly corresponds to TRBD1 (5 bases). The CDR3 consists of 12 residues. The germline V and J ends were trimmed by 0 bases and 5 bases, with 5 bases remaining between them. Germline lookup yields CDR1 SGDLS and CDR2 YYNGEE. Here the CDR3 reads CASSVDRETQYF. The CDR3 bases are TGTGCCAGCAGCGTAGACAGGGAGACCCAGTACTTC.

The chain employs TRBV27 and TRBJ1-5; D ambiguous. CDR3 length equals 12 residues. Trimming pared 4 bases from V and 3 bases from J, leaving 4 bases between. CDR1 and CDR2 from the germline V gene are MNHEY and SMNVEV (reference sequence). The CDR3 loop reads CASSSYNQPQHF. CDR3 bases: TGTGCCAGCAGTTCCTACAATCAGCCCCAGCATTTT.

This clone has more than one count but fewer than ten. The CDR3 nucleotides are TGTGCCAGCAGTGAACAGGGGATGGGCAATCAGCCCCAGCATTTT. This translates into CASSEQGMGNQPQHF. The chain links TRBV2 to TRBJ1-5; D is perhaps TRBD1 (6 bases). Per germline, CDR1 SNHLY and CDR2 FYNNEI. The length of the CDR3 is 15 residues. V shed 2 bases and J shed 2 bases, with 10 bases lying between them.

The genes are TRBV7-6 and TRBJ2-1, with 9 bases lining up with TRBD1. This CDR3 region has 19 residues. Germline CDR1 reads SGHVS; CDR2 reads FNYEAQ. The ends lost 4 bases at V and 1 base at J; junction bases unmatched: 14. The chain's CDR3 is CASSSPPGQGDPSYNEQFF. As DNA, the CDR3 is TGTGCCAGCAGCTCGCCACCGGGACAGGGTGACCCGTCCTACAATGAGCAGTTCTTC.

J is TRBJ2-7 and V is TRBV30; D call uncertain. CDR1 and CDR2 from the germline V gene are GTSNPN and SVGIG (reference sequence). Trimming removed 3 bases from V and 2 bases from J, with 11 bases in between. The CDR3 length is 13 residues. CDR3 sequence (DNA): TGTGCCTGGAGCGGTCAGTCTCCCTACGAGCAGTACTTC. Translating gives CAWSGQSPYEQYF.

V and J are TRBV30 and TRBJ1-2; D is undetermined. V was clipped by 8 bases and J by 4 bases, with 14 bases between them. Per germline, CDR1 GTSNPN and CDR2 SVGIG (reference sequence). The CDR3 loop spans 12 amino acids. The CDR3 DNA sequence: TGTGCCGTAAACTCAAATCCCTATGGCTACACCTTC. Encoded protein: CAVNSNPYGYTF.

The V call is TRBV29-1, the J call TRBJ2-7; D may match TRBD1 or TRBD2 (6 bases each). The ends were cut back, 4 bases at V and 6 bases at J, with 19 bases in the middle. The CDR3 runs to 14 residues. Germline V gene lookup returns CDR1 SQVTM and CDR2 ANQGSEA. This CDR3 is CSVAISGGLAEQYF. The CDR3 nucleotides read TGCAGCGTTGCCATCTCCGGGGGCCTAGCCGAGCAGTACTTC.

This clone has a count of ten or more. V usage is TRBV23-1 and J usage is TRBJ1-6; D is unclear. TRBV23-1 is placed among ORFs of uncertain function. This CDR3 is 16 amino acids long. V gave up 2 bases and J gave up 8 bases, with 16 bases separating them. This CDR3 reads CASSQLGWMGYSPLHF. The DNA of the CDR3 is TGCGCCAGCAGTCAACTAGGGTGGATGGGCTATTCACCCCTCCACTTT.

The chain couples TRBV30 to TRBJ2-7; a possible D gene is TRBD2 (6 bases). CDR1 GTSNPN and CDR2 SVGIG come from the germline V gene (reference sequence). The CDR3 spans 12 residues. V was shortened by 4 bases and J by 0 bases, with 7 bases between the two germline ends. The CDR3 bases are TGTGCCTGGACTAGCGCCTCCTACGAGCAGTACTTC. Its protein is CAWTSASYEQYF.

V usage is TRBV27 and J usage is TRBJ2-7; TRBD1 is a possible D gene (5 bases). The CDR3 spans 12 residues. From germline, CDR1 is MNHEY and CDR2 SMNVEV (reference sequence). V was trimmed by 9 bases and J by 6 bases, leaving 15 bases between them. For the CDR3, the DNA is TGTGCCAGTTTAACCAGGGATCGCGAGCAGTACTTC. This gives the protein CASLTRDREQYF.

This clone appeared a few times. The chain couples TRBV30 to TRBJ2-6; D may be TRBD1 (6 bases). CDR3 size: 16 residues. V lost 0 bases, J lost 2 bases, and 11 bases lay in between. Germline CDR1 reads GTSNPN; CDR2 reads SVGIG (reference sequence). The CDR3 DNA reads as TGTGCCTGGAGTGTACCCGGGGACACTGGGGCCAACGTCCTGACTTTC. Its translation is CAWSVPGDTGANVLTF. The variable domain in full, with the rest retrieved from reference TRBV30 and TRBJ2-6, is SQTIHQWPATLVQPVGSPLSLECTVEGTSNPNLYWYRQAAGRGLQLLFYSVGIGQISSEVPQNLSASRPQDRQFILSSKKLLLSDSGFYLCAWSVPGDTGANVLTFGAGSRLTVL.

This chain links TRBV19 with TRBJ2-1; no firm D call. Trimming took off 2 bases at V and 1 base at J, with 9 bases between the two ends. Germline lookup yields CDR1 LNHDA and CDR2 SQIVND (reference sequence). The CDR3 totals 15 residues. In nucleotides, the CDR3 is TGTGCCAGTAGTATATTTTCAGAGTCCTACAATGAGCAGTTCTTC. Amino acid sequence: CASSIFSESYNEQFF. Complete variable domain (other parts from reference TRBV19 and TRBJ2-1): DGGITQSPKYLFRKEGQNVTLSCEQNLNHDAMYWYRQDPGQGLRLIYYSQIVNDFQKGDIAEGYSVSREKKESFPLTVTSAQKNPTAFYLCASSIFSESYNEQFFGPGTRLTVL.

This clone was detected a few times. Other DNA variants within this sample encode the same CDR3. J is TRBJ1-4 and V is TRBV6-5, with unresolved D. This CDR3 has 13 residues. V was pared by 0 bases and J by 7 bases, with 6 bases between. From germline, CDR1 is MNHEY and CDR2 SVGAGI. The CDR3 nucleotides are TGTGCCAGCAGTTACTCGTTCAGTGAAAAACTGTTTTTT. It codes for CASSYSFSEKLFF.

This clone occurred a few times. V usage is TRBV25-1 and J usage is TRBJ2-1, with D perhaps TRBD1 (6 bases). V was trimmed by 3 bases and J by 4 bases, leaving 10 bases between them. Germline lookup yields CDR1 MGHDK and CDR2 SYGVNS. CDR3 length equals 14 residues. CDR3 sequence reads: CASSDRGSYNEQFF. The CDR3, as DNA: TGTGCCAGCAGTGACAGGGGCTCTTACAATGAGCAGTTCTTC.

This sequence joins TRBV23-1 and TRBJ2-7, with D hard to call. TRBV23-1 is flagged as an ORF with uncertain function. The CDR3 spans 15 residues. Trimming cost V 0 bases and J 2 bases, with 11 bases left between them. The CDR3 region is CASSQSGNLAYEQYF. The CDR3 nucleotides read TGCGCCAGCAGTCAATCGGGGAACCTCGCCTACGAGCAGTACTTC.

V usage is TRBV30 and J usage is TRBJ2-2; D is uncertain. This CDR3 has 11 residues. Germline values: CDR1 GTSNPN, CDR2 SVGIG (reference sequence). Trimming took 3 bases from V and 6 from J, leaving 5 bases between them. The CDR3 bases are TGTGCCTGGAGCGGTCCCGGGGAGCTGTTTTTT. This gives the protein CAWSGPGELFF.

The chain carries TRBV6-1 and TRBJ1-5; D is ambiguous. This CDR3 spans 13 amino acids. The V end was cut by 2 bases, the J end by 7 bases, with 9 bases between. Germline V gene lookup returns CDR1 MNHNS and CDR2 SASEGT. CDR3 amino acids: CASSEPQEQPQHF. CDR3 bases: TGTGCCAGCAGTGAACCACAAGAACAGCCCCAGCATTTT.

The genes are TRBV30 and TRBJ1-2; D is ambiguous. V dropped 3 bases and J dropped 7 bases, with 12 bases sitting between them. The CDR3 is 12 amino acids. Per the germline V gene, CDR1 is GTSNPN and CDR2 is SVGIG (reference sequence). The CDR3 nucleotides are TGTGCCTGGAGAGAGGGATTCTCTGGCTACACCTTC. As protein: CAWREGFSGYTF.

This CDR3 reads CASSLGGDDTDTQYF. The CDR3 coding sequence is TGCGCCAGCAGCTTGGGGGGAGACGACACAGATACGCAGTATTTT. The chain recombines TRBV5-1 with TRBJ2-3; possibly TRBD2 for D (5 bases). CDR1 SGHRS and CDR2 YFSETQ come from the germline V gene. V was shortened by 0 bases and J by 2 bases, with 10 bases between the two germline ends. The CDR3 is 15 residues long.